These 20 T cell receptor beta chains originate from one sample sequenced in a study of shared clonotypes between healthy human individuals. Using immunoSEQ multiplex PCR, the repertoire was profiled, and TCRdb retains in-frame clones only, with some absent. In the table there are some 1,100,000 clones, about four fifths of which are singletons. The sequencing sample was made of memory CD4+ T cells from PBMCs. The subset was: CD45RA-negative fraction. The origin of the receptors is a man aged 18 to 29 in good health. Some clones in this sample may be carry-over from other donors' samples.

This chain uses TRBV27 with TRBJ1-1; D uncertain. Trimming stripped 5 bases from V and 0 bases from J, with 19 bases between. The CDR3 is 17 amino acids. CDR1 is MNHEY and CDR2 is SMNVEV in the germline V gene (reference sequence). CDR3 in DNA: TGTGCCAGCAGTCGCATCCCCCGACAAGGAGTGAACACTGAAGCTTTCTTT. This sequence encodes CASSRIPRQGVNTEAFF.

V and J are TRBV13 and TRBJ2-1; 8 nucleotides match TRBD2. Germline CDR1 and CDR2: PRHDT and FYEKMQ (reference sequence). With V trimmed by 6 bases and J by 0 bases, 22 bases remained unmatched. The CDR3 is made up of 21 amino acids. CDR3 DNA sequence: TGTGCCAGCAGTATACGTCGGGGGGGCACAACAATCTCTAGCTCCTACAATGAGCAGTTCTTC. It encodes CASSIRRGGTTISSSYNEQFF.

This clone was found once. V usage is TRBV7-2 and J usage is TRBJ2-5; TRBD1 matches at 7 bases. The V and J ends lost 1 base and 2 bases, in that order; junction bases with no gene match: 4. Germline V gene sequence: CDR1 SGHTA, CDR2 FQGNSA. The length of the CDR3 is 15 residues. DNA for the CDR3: TGTGCCAGCAGCTTAGGGGGACAGACTCAAGAGACCCAGTACTTC. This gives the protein CASSLGGQTQETQYF. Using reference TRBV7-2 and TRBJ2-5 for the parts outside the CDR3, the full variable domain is GAGVSQSPSNKVTEKGKDVELRCDPISGHTALYWYRQSLGQGLEFLIYFQGNSAPDKSGLPSDRFSAERTGGSVSTLTIQRTQQEDSAVYLCASSLGGQTQETQYFGPGTRLLVL.

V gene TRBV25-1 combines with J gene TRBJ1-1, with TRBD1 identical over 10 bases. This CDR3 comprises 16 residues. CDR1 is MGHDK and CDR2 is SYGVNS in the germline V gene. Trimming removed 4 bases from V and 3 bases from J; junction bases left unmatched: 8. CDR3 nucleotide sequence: TGTGCCAGCAGTGCGACCCCCGGGACAGGGGACACTGAAGCTTTCTTT. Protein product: CASSATPGTGDTEAFF.

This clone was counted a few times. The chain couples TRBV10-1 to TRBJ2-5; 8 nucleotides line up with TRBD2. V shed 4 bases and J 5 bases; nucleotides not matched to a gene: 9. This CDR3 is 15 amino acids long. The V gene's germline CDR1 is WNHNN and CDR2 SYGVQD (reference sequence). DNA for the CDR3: TGCGCCAGCAGTGGAGGGACTAGAAGAGCCGAGACCCAGTACTTC. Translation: CASSGGTRRAETQYF.

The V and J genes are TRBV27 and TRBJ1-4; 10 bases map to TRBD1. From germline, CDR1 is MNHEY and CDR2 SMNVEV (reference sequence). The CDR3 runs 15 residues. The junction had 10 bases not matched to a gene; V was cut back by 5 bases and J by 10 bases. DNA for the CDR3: TGTGCCAGCAGTGGCGGACAGGGGGTACAAGGAAAACTGTTTTTT. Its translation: CASSGGQGVQGKLFF.

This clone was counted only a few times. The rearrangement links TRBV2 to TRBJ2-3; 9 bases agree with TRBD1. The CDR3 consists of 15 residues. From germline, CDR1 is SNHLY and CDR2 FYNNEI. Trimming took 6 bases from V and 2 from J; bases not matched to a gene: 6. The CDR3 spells CASSFRDRDTDTQYF. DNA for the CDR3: TGTGCCAGCAGCTTCCGGGACAGGGACACAGATACGCAGTATTTT.

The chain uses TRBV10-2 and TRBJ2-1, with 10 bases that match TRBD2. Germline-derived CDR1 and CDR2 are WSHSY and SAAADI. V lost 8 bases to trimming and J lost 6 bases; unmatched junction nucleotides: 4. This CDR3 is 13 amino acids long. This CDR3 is CASGLAGANEQFF. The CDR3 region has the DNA TGCGCCAGCGGCCTAGCGGGAGCCAATGAGCAGTTCTTC.

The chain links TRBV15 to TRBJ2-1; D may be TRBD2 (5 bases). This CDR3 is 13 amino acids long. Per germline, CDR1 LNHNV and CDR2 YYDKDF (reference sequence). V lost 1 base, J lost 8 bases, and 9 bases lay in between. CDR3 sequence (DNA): TGTGCCACCAGCAGAGGAGCCGGGGATGAGCAGTTCTTC. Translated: CATSRGAGDEQFF.

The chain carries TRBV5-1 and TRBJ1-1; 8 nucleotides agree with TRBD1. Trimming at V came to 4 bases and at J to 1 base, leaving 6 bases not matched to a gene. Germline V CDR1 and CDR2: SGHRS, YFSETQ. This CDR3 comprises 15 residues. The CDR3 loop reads CASSRRQGTNTEAFF. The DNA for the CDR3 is TGCGCCAGCAGCCGACGACAGGGGACGAACACTGAAGCTTTCTTT. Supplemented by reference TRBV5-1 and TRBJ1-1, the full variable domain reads KAGVTQTPRYLIKTRGQQVTLSCSPISGHRSVSWYQQTPGQGLQFLFEYFSETQRNKGNFPGRFSGRQFSNSRSEMNVSTLELGDSALYLCASSRRQGTNTEAFFGQGTRLTVV.

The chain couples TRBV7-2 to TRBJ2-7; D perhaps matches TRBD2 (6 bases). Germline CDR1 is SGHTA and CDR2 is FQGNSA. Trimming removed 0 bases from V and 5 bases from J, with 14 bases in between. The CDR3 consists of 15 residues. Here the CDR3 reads CASSLAGGARDEQYF. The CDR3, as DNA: TGTGCCAGCAGCTTAGCGGGCGGGGCAAGGGACGAGCAGTACTTC.

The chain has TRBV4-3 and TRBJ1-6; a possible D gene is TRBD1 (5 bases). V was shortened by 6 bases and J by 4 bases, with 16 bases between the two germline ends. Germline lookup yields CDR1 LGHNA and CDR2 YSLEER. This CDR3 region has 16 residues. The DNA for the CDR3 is TGCGCCAGCAGTCCTTCCCCCGGGGCGTATAATTCACCCCTCCACTTT. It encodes CASSPSPGAYNSPLHF.

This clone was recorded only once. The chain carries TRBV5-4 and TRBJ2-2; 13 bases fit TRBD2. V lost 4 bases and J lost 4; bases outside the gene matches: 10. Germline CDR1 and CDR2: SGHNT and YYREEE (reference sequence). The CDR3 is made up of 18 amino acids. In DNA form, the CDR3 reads TGTGCCAGCAGCCCAACGGGACTAGCGGGGCGAGGCACCGGGGAGCTGTTTTTT. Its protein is CASSPTGLAGRGTGELFF.

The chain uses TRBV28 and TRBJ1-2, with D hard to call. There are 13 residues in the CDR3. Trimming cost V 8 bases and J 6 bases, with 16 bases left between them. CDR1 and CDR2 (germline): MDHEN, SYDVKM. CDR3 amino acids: CASRNGPLNGYTF. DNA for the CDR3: TGTGCCAGCCGTAACGGACCCCTCAATGGCTACACCTTC.

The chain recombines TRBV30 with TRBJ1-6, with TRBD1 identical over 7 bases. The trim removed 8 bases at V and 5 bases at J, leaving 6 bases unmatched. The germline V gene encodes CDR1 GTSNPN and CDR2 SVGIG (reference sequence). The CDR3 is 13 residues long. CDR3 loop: CAGQVNHNSPLHF. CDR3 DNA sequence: TGTGCCGGACAGGTGAACCATAATTCACCCCTCCACTTT. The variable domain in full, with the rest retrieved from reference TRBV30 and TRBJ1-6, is SQTIHQWPATLVQPVGSPLSLECTVEGTSNPNLYWYRQAAGRGLQLLFYSVGIGQISSEVPQNLSASRPQDRQFILSSKKLLLSDSGFYLCAGQVNHNSPLHFGNGTRLTVT.

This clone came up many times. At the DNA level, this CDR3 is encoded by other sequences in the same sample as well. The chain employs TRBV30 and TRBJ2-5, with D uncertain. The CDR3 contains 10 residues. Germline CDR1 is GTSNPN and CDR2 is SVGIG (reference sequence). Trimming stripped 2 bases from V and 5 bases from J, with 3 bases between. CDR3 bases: TGTGCCTGGAGTTCGGAGACCCAGTACTTC. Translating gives CAWSSETQYF.

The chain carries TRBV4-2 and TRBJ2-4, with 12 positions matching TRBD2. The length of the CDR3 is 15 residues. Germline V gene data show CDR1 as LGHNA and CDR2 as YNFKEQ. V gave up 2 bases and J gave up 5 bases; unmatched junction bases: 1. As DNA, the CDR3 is TGTGCCAGCAGCCAATCTAGCGGGAGGGAAAACATTCAGTACTTC. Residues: CASSQSSGRENIQYF.

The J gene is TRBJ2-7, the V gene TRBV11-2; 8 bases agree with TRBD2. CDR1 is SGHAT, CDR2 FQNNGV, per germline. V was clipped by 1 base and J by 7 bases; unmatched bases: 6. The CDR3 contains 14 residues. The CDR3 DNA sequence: TGTGCCAGCAGCTTAGGGCGGGAGGCTGGAGAGCAGTACTTC. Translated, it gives CASSLGREAGEQYF.

Here the CDR3 reads CASSLVAPGNYGYTF. In nucleotides, the CDR3 is TGTGCCAGCAGTTTAGTGGCCCCGGGGAACTATGGCTACACCTTC. This chain uses TRBV28 with TRBJ1-2; no clear D. This CDR3 contains 15 residues. V dropped 2 bases and J dropped 2 bases, with 12 bases sitting between them. Germline V gene data show CDR1 as MDHEN and CDR2 as SYDVKM.

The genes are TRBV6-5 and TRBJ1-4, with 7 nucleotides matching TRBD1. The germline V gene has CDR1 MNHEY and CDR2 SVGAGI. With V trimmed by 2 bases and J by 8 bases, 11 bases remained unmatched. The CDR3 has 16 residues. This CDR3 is CASSYRETGLGEKLFF. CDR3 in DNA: TGTGCCAGCAGTTACCGAGAGACAGGGTTAGGAGAAAAACTGTTTTTT.